This T cell receptor beta chain was retrieved from a study of cytomegalovirus exposure and HLA in healthy donors. At the level of the study: From donors who were HLA-typed, an early data release held 80 million to 85 million unique TCRs.

Study-wide results and caveats: Excluded were some V segments that proved indistinguishable, including TRBV6-2 and TRBV6-3. Among TCR beta chains, those listed as cytomegalovirus-associated numbered over 150.

In the case of this clone: Its antigen remains unidentified.

Use of 60 Vbeta and 13 Jbeta primers characterized the PCR. TCRdb's table, derived via immunoSEQ multiplex PCR, lists solely in-frame clones and lacks some. This sample's table has 150,000 or so clones. The germline V and J ends were trimmed by 6 bases and 5 bases, with 17 bases remaining between them. The CDR3 runs 14 residues. Germline loops: CDR1 LGHNT, CDR2 FRNRAP. The genes are TRBV12-5 and TRBJ2-7, with D tentatively TRBD1 (8 bases). Sample: PBMCs. The clonotype comes from a woman aged 55-70 years in good health and CMV-seronegative. The CDR3 region has the DNA TGTGCTAGTGGCTCACAGGGGGGGCTCGACGAGCAGTACTTC. The encoded protein is CASGSQGGLDEQYF.